This is a list of T cell receptor beta chains from one sample in a study of blood T cell repertoires in COVID-19. Some clones are missing from TCRdb's copy, which holds only in-frame ones; the method was immunoSEQ multiplex PCR. The data show 450,000 or so clones, 89% seen once. The source material was peripheral blood. These receptors were taken from a man aged 18 to 35 with COVID-19, enrolled during active disease. Both conserved end residues are part of each CDR3.

>TRBJ2-7|TRBV5-6
CASSLWTSSYEQYF
>TRBJ2-1|TRBV11-2
CASSFNRGGEQFF
>TRBJ2-5|TRBV5-1
CATRSVTYQETQYF
>TRBJ1-6|TRBV30
CAWRPGQGNSPLHF
>TRBJ2-2|TRBV14
CASSQAHGGRAGELFF
>TRBJ2-4|TRBV19
CASSIDTGTAKNIQYF
>TRBJ2-5|TRBV5-5
CASSFGGFQETQYF
>TRBJ2-1|TRBV7-6
CASSGGDREGKQFF
>TRBJ2-7|TRBV4-1
CASSQLLAGNEQYF
>TRBJ1-5|TRBV2
CASSEGVTALSNQPQHF
>TRBJ2-7|TRBV6-1
CASSESVSYEQYF
>TRBJ2-2|TRBV7-6
CASSPLTETGELFF
>TRBJ2-3|TRBV2
CASRAGDTQYF
>TRBJ2-7|TRBV13
CASSQGHTGSYEQYF
>TRBJ1-2|TRBV9
CASRETQGSYGYTF
>TRBJ2-7|TRBV4-2
CASSQLAGSYEQYF